The present entry profiles one T cell receptor (beta chain) with its context. The target antigen is unknown. The CDR3 has 12 residues. The V end lost 4 bases, the J end lost 0 bases, and 4 bases lay between the germline ends. Germline loops: CDR1 SQVTM, CDR2 ANQGSEA. The sample belongs to a study of cytomegalovirus exposure and HLA in healthy donors. Study-wide results and caveats: Three of the chains that were CMV-associated were confirmed in vitro to be specific for CMV antigens. The later analysis indicated that the majority of CMV-associated TCR beta chains appeared HLA-restricted.

13 Jbeta primers and 60 Vbeta primers were used for the PCR. The method was immunoSEQ multiplex PCR; TCRdb's version includes in-frame clones alone and lacks a portion of them. The sample has under 200,000 clones; 75% to 90% are singletons. V is TRBV29-1 and J is TRBJ1-3; no clear D gene. This TCR came from a young man in good health and CMV-seropositive. Sequencing used PBMCs. The CDR3 sequence is CSVGYSGNTIYF. The CDR3, as DNA: TGCAGCGTTGGTTACTCTGGAAACACCATATATTTT.